The clone carrying this T cell receptor (beta chain) has a count of ten or more. From the PCR reads, TCRdb called clonotypes with MiXCR, one entry per CDR3 protein. The sample holds roughly 320,000 distinct CDR3 sequences, about 20% seen once. The record originates from a study of molecular identifiers for immune sequencing clone quantification. The overall study: Four of five RNA aliquots from about 19,000 or 110,000 naive CD8 T cells were sequenced.

Naive CD8 T cells, phenotype CD8+CD4-CCR7+CD45RA+, were sorted. The sample consisted of naive CD8+ T cells from blood, with Jurkat cell RNA spiked in. Specified subset: FACS-sorted CD8+CD4-CCR7+CD45RA+ naive T cells. The clonotype comes from a human donor in good health. Some libraries in this study had Jurkat cell RNA spiked in.

The CDR3 sequence: CASSLAGEGFPYEQYF. In DNA form, the CDR3 reads TGTGCCAGCAGTTTAGCCGGGGAAGGTTTCCCATACGAGCAGTACTTC. The V gene is TRBV27, the J gene TRBJ2-7, with D maybe TRBD2 (5 bases). CDR1 and CDR2 from the germline V gene are MNHEY and SMNVEV (reference sequence). The CDR3 sequence is 16 residues long. Trimming shortened V by 2 bases and J by 4 bases, and 18 bases separated the two germline ends.